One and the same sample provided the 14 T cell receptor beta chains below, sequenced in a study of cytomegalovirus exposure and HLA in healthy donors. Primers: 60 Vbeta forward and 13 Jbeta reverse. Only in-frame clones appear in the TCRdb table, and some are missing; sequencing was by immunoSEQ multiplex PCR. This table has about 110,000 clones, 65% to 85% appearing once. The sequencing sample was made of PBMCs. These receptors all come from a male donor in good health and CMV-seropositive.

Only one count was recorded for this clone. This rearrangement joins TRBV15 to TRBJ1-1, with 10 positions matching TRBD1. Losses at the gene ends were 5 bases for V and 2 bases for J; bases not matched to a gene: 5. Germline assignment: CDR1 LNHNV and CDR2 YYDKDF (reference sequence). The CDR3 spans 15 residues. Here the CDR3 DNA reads TGTGCCACCAGCGCCCGGGACAGGGGTAACACTGAAGCTTTCTTT. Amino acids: CATSARDRGNTEAFF.

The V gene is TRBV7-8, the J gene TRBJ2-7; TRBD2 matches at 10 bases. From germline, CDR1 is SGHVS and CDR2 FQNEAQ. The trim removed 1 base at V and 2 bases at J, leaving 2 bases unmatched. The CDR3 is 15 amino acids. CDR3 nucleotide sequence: TGTGCCAGCAGCTTAGGGGGGACTAGCGCCTACGAGCAGTACTTC. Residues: CASSLGGTSAYEQYF.

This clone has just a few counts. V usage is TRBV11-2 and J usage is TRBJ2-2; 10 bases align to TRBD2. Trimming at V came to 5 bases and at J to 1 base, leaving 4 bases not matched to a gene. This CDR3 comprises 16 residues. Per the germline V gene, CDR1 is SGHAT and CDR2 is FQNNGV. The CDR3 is CASSNRLAGNTGELFF. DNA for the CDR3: TGTGCCAGCAGCAACAGACTAGCGGGGAACACCGGGGAGCTGTTTTTT.

The CDR3 sequence: CASSVKDRGVYEQYF. The CDR3 DNA is TGTGCCAGCAGCGTAAAGGACAGGGGGGTCTACGAGCAGTACTTC. The chain couples TRBV9 to TRBJ2-7, with 10 bases fitting TRBD1. Per germline, CDR1 SGDLS and CDR2 YYNGEE. This CDR3 contains 15 residues. The V segment lost 1 base and the J segment 3 bases; nucleotides outside the gene matches: 4.

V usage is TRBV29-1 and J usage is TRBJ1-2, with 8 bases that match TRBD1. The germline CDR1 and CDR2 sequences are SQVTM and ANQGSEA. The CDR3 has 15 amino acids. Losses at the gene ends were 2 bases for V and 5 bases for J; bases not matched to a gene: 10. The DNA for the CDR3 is TGCAGCGTTGAAAAGAACCGGGACAGGACTTATGGCTACACCTTC. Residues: CSVEKNRDRTYGYTF.

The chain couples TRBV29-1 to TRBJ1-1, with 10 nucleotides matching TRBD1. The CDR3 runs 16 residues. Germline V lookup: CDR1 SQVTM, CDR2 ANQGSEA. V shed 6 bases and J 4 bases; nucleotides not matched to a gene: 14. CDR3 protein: CSVRGWDRGESTEAFF. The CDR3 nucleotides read TGCAGCGTCCGTGGGTGGGACAGGGGAGAGAGCACTGAAGCTTTCTTT.

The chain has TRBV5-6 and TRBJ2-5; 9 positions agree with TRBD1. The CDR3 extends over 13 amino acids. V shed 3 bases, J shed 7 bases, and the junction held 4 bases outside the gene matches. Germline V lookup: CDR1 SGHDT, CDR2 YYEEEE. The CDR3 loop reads CASSWDRVGTQYF. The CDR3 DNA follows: TGTGCCAGCAGCTGGGACAGGGTAGGGACCCAGTACTTC.

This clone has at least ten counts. CDR3 loop: CSVEAGDRGYEQYF. For the CDR3, the DNA is TGCAGCGTTGAAGCGGGGGACAGGGGTTACGAGCAGTACTTC. The chain is built from TRBV29-1 and TRBJ2-7, with TRBD1 matching over 10 bases. This CDR3 comprises 14 residues. From germline, CDR1 is SQVTM and CDR2 ANQGSEA. The V gene end was trimmed by 1 base and the J gene end by 4 bases; junction bases not matched to a gene: 4.

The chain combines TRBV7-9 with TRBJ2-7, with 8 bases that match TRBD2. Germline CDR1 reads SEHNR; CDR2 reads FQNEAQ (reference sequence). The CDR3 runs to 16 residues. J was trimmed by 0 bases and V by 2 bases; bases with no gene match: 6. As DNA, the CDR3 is TGTGCCAGCAGCTTAATCGAGCGGGAGAGCTCCTACGAGCAGTACTTC. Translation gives CASSLIERESSYEQYF.

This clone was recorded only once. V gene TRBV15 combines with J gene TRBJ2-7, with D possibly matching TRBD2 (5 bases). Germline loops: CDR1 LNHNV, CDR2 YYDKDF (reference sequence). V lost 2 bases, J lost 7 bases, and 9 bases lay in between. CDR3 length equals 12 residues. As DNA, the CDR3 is TGTGCCACCAGCAGACTAGCAGGAGAGCAGTACTTC. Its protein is CATSRLAGEQYF.

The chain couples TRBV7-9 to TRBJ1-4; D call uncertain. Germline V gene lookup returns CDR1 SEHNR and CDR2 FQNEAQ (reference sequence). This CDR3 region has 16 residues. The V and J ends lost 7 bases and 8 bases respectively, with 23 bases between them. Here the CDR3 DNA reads TGTGCCAGCACCGAAACCTATTATGAGAGCGGGGAAAAACTGTTTTTT. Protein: CASTETYYESGEKLFF.

In nucleotides, the CDR3 is TGTGCCAGCAGTCTACGGGGGGGCCGTGGCAATGAGCAGTTCTTC. This sequence encodes CASSLRGGRGNEQFF. The chain employs TRBV6-6 and TRBJ2-1; 8 nucleotides match TRBD2. With V trimmed by 5 bases and J by 6 bases, 9 bases remained unmatched. This CDR3 has 15 amino acids. CDR1 MNHNY and CDR2 SVGAGI come from the germline V gene (reference sequence).

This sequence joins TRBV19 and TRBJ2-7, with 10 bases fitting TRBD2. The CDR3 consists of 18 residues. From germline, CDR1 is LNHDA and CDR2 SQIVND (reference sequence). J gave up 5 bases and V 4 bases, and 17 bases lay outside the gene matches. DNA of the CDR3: TGTGCCAGTAGTAACGAACCACCTAGCGGGAGTTTCGCCGACGAGCAGTACTTC. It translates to CASSNEPPSGSFADEQYF.

Written as DNA, the CDR3 is TGCGCCAGCAGTGAGCCACGTTCCTACGAGCAGTACTTC. Translating gives CASSEPRSYEQYF. V is TRBV10-1 and J is TRBJ2-5; D unresolved. The assigned J gene may be wrong: the sequence end matches TRBJ2-7 better. From germline, CDR1 is WNHNN and CDR2 SYGVQD (reference sequence). CDR3 size: 13 residues.